The rows below give T cell receptor beta chains drawn from one sample of a study of CD8 T cells in Susac syndrome. TCRdb re-called the immunoSEQ multiplex PCR reads with MiXCR, one entry per CDR3 protein. The data show approximately 170,000 distinct CDR3 sequences, about 91% seen once. Material: CD4+ T cells from PBMCs. The source is a human donor in good health. Each CDR3 is given with its conserved first and last residue. A D gene is named only where the DNA matches it firmly. Some rows mark clone size as missing; the rest say once, few, many or name a class of expanded clone.

V gene	J gene	D gene	clone size	CDR3 DNA	CDR3 protein
TRBV11-2	TRBJ2-1	TRBD2	.	TGTGCCAGCACCCCGAATAGCGGGACTTTTTCCTACAATGAGCAGTTCTTC	CASTPNSGTFSYNEQFF
TRBV11-3	TRBJ2-5	.	.	TGTGCCAGCAGCTTCCACGGTGAGACCCAGTACTTC	CASSFHGETQYF
TRBV6-5	TRBJ1-2	TRBD1	.	TGTGCCAGCAGCGACAGGGTCTATGGCTACACCTTC	CASSDRVYGYTF
TRBV7-2	TRBJ2-5	TRBD2	.	TGTGCCAGCATCCCCCTAGCGGGGGGCCGGGAGACCCAGTACTTC	CASIPLAGGRETQYF
TRBV5-1	TRBJ1-5	.	.	TGCGCCAGCAGCTTGGCTGGGGCGGGCAATCAGCCCCAGCATTTT	CASSLAGAGNQPQHF
TRBV7-6	TRBJ2-1	.	.	TGTGCCAGCAGCTTAGGGCCCCGTGGCGCGGGATTCTACAATGAGCAGTTCTTC	CASSLGPRGAGFYNEQFF
TRBV7-9	TRBJ2-7	TRBD2	.	TGTGCCAGCAGCCGCCTAGCGGGGGGGACTGGAGGTTACGAGCAGTACTTC	CASSRLAGGTGGYEQYF
TRBV29-1	TRBJ2-1	.	.	TGCAGCGTTTTATCGACAGCAAGCTCCTACAATGAGCAGTTCTTC	CSVLSTASSYNEQFF
TRBV9	TRBJ2-2	TRBD1	few	TGTGCCAGCAGCGTAGAGGTGGGGACAGCGAACACCGGGGAGCTGTTTTTT	CASSVEVGTANTGELFF
TRBV5-6	TRBJ2-3	.	.	TGTGCCAGCAGCTATGGCGGGGGCATTAGCACAGATACGCAGTATTTT	CASSYGGGISTDTQYF
TRBV7-2	TRBJ2-3	.	.	TGTGCCAGCAGCACCTCAGGAGATACGCAGTATTTT	CASSTSGDTQYF
TRBV20-1	TRBJ1-6	.	.	TGCAGTGCGGGTGATTCACCCCTCCACTTT	CSAGDSPLHF
TRBV6-5	TRBJ1-2	.	.	TGTGCCAGCAGTTACGGACGCCAGGACTATGGCTACACCTTC	CASSYGRQDYGYTF
TRBV30	TRBJ2-7	.	.	TGTGCCTGGAGTGTAAGCACGGGCGGACTGTACTTC	CAWSVSTGGLYF
TRBV12-3/TRBV12-4	TRBJ2-5	.	few	TGTGCCAGCAGTTTAACCTGGGGGCGAACGGCGGTGAAGACCCAGTACTTC	CASSLTWGRTAVKTQYF
TRBV5-1	TRBJ1-5	.	.	TGCGCCAGCAGCTTGGACCAGGGCAGCAATCAGCCCCAGCATTTT	CASSLDQGSNQPQHF
TRBV20-1	TRBJ2-3	TRBD1	.	TGCAGTGCCGACCGGGACAGAAACACAGATACGCAGTATTTT	CSADRDRNTDTQYF
TRBV20-1	TRBJ2-5	TRBD1	.	TGCAGTGCTGGGGACAGGGGAGAGACCCAGTACTTC	CSAGDRGETQYF
TRBV5-1	TRBJ2-3	TRBD2	.	TGCGCCAGCAGCTTCAGCGGGGGGACAGATACGCAGTATTTT	CASSFSGGTDTQYF
TRBV10-3	TRBJ2-7	TRBD1	.	TGTGCCATCAGGGGGACAGGGGAAGGCTACGAGCAGTACTTC	CAIRGTGEGYEQYF
TRBV7-3	TRBJ1-2	.	once	TGTGCCAGCAGCTTTGGCGGGAGGTATGGCTACACCTTC	CASSFGGRYGYTF
TRBV3-1	TRBJ2-5	.	.	TGTGCCAGCAGCCGGGACAACTCTCAAGAGACCCAGTACTTC	CASSRDNSQETQYF
TRBV24-1	TRBJ2-2	.	.	TGTGCCACCAGTGATGCGACGGCTCCGAACACCGGGGAGCTGTTTTTT	CATSDATAPNTGELFF
TRBV24-1	TRBJ2-2	TRBD2	.	TGTGCCACCAGTGATCGGACTAGCGGGAGGGTCCATCCCAACAAAACCCGGGAGCTGTTTTTT	CATSDRTSGRVHPNKTRELFF
TRBV12-3/TRBV12-4	TRBJ2-1	TRBD2	.	TGTGCCAGCACCATCTGGGAGGGGCGAGAACAGTTCTTC	CASTIWEGREQFF
TRBV30	TRBJ2-3	TRBD1	.	TGTGCCTGGAGTCCCCCCGGGACAGGAGACACAGATACGCAGTATTTT	CAWSPPGTGDTDTQYF
TRBV5-1	TRBJ2-3	TRBD1	.	TGCGCCAGCAGCTTGGGATCGGCAGGGGGCGCAGATACGCAGTATTTT	CASSLGSAGGADTQYF
TRBV5-1	TRBJ2-1	.	once	TGCGCCAGCAGCTTTACCACAGGGACCAATGAGCAGTTCTTC	CASSFTTGTNEQFF
TRBV10-3	TRBJ1-2	.	.	TGTGCCATCAGTGAGTCGCCCCAACGCAACGACTACACCTTC	CAISESPQRNDYTF
TRBV12-3/TRBV12-4	TRBJ1-6	TRBD1	.	TGTGCCAGCAGTTCGGACAGGTATTCACCCCTCCACTTT	CASSSDRYSPLHF
TRBV29-1	TRBJ1-1	.	.	TGCAGCGTAGAACAGGGGAACACTGAAGCTTTCTTT	CSVEQGNTEAFF
TRBV28	TRBJ2-1	.	.	TGTGCCAGCAGTGGGGGTCACTACAATGAGCAGTTCTTC	CASSGGHYNEQFF
TRBV10-3	TRBJ2-1	TRBD1	.	TGTGCCATCAGAGCCTCGACAGGGGGGATCAATGAGCAGTTCTTC	CAIRASTGGINEQFF
TRBV10-1	TRBJ2-7	TRBD1	.	TGCGCCAGCAGAGGACAGGGCCTTTACGAGCAGTACTTC	CASRGQGLYEQYF
TRBV9	TRBJ1-1	TRBD1	.	TGTGCCAGCAGCGCACGACAGGGCGGCACTGAAGCTTTCTTT	CASSARQGGTEAFF
TRBV7-6	TRBJ1-3	.	.	TGTGCCAGCAGCTTAGGAAGCAGGGCTGGAAACACCATATATTTT	CASSLGSRAGNTIYF
TRBV5-1	TRBJ2-5	.	once	TGCGCCAGCAGCCGTCGTGGGGGAGAGACCCAGTACTTC	CASSRRGGETQYF
TRBV7-2	TRBJ2-4	.	once	TGTGCCAGCAGCCTCCAATGGTCTAGTCTAGCCAAAAACATTCAGTACTTC	CASSLQWSSLAKNIQYF
TRBV5-6	TRBJ2-5	.	once	TGTGCCAGCAGCCGCCCGGGAGACCCGTACCAAGAGACCCAGTACTTC	CASSRPGDPYQETQYF
TRBV12-3/TRBV12-4	TRBJ2-5	TRBD1	.	TGTGCCAGCAGCCGCGGACAGGGCCACCAAGAGACCCAGTACTTC	CASSRGQGHQETQYF
TRBV19	TRBJ2-7	.	.	TGTGCCAGTTATGACGGGAATACCTACGAGCAGTACTTC	CASYDGNTYEQYF
TRBV18	TRBJ1-1	TRBD1	.	TGTGCCAGCTCACTTCGTGGAGACAGGGCGACGAACACTGAAGCTTTCTTT	CASSLRGDRATNTEAFF
TRBV23-1	TRBJ2-7	.	.	TGCGCCAGCAGTCAAGGGGAGACCGATAACTCCTACGAGCAGTACTTC	CASSQGETDNSYEQYF
TRBV30	TRBJ2-3	.	.	TGTGCCTGTCAACTCGATACGCAGTATTTT	CACQLDTQYF
TRBV7-2	TRBJ1-1	.	.	TGTGCCAGCAGCTTGGGCGCCCTTGAAGCTTTCTTT	CASSLGALEAFF
TRBV20-1	TRBJ1-3	TRBD1	.	TGCAGTGCTAGAGATAGGCCGGGGACAGGCGACAACACCATATATTTT	CSARDRPGTGDNTIYF
TRBV5-4	TRBJ1-1	.	.	TGTGCCAGCAGCTTGGTTTCGAACACTGAAGCTTTCTTT	CASSLVSNTEAFF
TRBV4-1	TRBJ2-1	TRBD2	few	TGCGCCAGCAGCCCGGGACTAGCGGGAAGGAATGAGCAGTTCTTC	CASSPGLAGRNEQFF
TRBV6-2/TRBV6-3	TRBJ2-5	.	.	TGTGCCAGCAGTTCCGCGGGGTTAGAGACCCAGTACTTC	CASSSAGLETQYF
TRBV21-1	TRBJ2-7	.	.	TGTGCCAGCAGCAAAGGTCCAGGGGGGTACGAGCAGTACTTC	CASSKGPGGYEQYF